Included here is one TCR beta chain sequence, with context. These data belong to a study of blood T cell repertoires in COVID-19. Repertoires were generated with immunoSEQ multiplex PCR, while TCRdb's copy carries only in-frame clones and drops some. This sample yields about 260,000 clones, of which less than 90% are seen a single time; roughly 3.9% belongs to the top ten. Germline CDR1 and CDR2: SGHDN and FVKESK. V dropped 0 bases and J dropped 5; count of bases not matched to a gene: 8. The CDR3 covers 16 residues. Sequencing was carried out using peripheral blood. The clonotype originates from a man aged 55 to 69 who had recovered from COVID-19. The rearrangement links TRBV14 to TRBJ1-1, with 8 bases matching TRBD1. CDR3 in amino acids: CASSQDQGALRTEAFF. CDR3 DNA sequence: TGTGCCAGCAGCCAAGATCAGGGGGCGTTGAGGACTGAAGCTTTCTTT.